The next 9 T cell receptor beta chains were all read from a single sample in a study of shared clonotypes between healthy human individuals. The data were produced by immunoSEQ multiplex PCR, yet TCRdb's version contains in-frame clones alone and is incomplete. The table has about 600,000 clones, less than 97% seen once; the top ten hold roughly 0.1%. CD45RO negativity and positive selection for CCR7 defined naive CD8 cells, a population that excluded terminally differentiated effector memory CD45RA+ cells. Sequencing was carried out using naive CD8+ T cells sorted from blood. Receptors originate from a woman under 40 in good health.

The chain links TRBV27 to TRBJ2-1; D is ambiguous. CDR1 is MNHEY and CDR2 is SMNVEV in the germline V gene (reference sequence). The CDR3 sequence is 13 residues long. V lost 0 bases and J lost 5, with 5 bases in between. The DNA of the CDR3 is TGTGCCAGCAGTTTATCGAGCGACAATGAGCAGTTCTTC. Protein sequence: CASSLSSDNEQFF.

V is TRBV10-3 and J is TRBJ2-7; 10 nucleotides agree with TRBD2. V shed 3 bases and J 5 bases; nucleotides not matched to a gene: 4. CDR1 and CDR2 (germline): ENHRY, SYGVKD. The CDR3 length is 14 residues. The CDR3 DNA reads TGTGCCATCAGTGACTCTAGCGGGAGAAACGAGCAGTACTTC. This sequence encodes CAISDSSGRNEQYF.

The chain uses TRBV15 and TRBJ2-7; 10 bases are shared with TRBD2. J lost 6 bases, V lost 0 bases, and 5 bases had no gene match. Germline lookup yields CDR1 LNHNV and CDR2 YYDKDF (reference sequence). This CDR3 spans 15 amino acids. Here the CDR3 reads CATSREGLAYGEQYF. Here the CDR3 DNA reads TGTGCCACCAGCAGAGAGGGACTAGCGTACGGCGAGCAGTACTTC.

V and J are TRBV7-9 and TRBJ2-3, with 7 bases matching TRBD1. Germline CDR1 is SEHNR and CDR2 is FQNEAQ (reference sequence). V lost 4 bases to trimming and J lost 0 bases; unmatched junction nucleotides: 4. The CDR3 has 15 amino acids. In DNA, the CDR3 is TGTGCCAGCAGCTCCGGGACAGAGAGCACAGATACGCAGTATTTT. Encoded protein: CASSSGTESTDTQYF.

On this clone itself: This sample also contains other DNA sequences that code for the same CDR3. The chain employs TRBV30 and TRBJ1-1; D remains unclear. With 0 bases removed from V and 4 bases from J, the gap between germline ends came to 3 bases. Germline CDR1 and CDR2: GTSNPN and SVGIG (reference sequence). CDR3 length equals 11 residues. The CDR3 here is CAWSVGTEAFF. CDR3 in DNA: TGTGCCTGGAGTGTGGGCACTGAAGCTTTCTTT. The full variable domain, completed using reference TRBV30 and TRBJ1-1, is SQTIHQWPATLVQPVGSPLSLECTVEGTSNPNLYWYRQAAGRGLQLLFYSVGIGQISSEVPQNLSASRPQDRQFILSSKKLLLSDSGFYLCAWSVGTEAFFGQGTRLTVV.

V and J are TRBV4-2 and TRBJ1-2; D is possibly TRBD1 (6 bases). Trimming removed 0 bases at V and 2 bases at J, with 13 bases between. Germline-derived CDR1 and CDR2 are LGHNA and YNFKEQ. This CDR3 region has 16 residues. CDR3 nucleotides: TGTGCCAGCAGCCAAGAGACAGGAATATTAAACTATGGCTACACCTTC. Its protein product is CASSQETGILNYGYTF.

CDR3 in DNA: TGTGCCAGCAGCCAAGATACAGGGGATGTTACCGGGGAGCTGTTTTTT. The encoded protein is CASSQDTGDVTGELFF. V usage is TRBV14 and J usage is TRBJ2-2; 7 positions agree with TRBD1. This CDR3 is 16 amino acids long. V shed 0 bases and J 5 bases; nucleotides not matched to a gene: 6. The germline gives CDR1 SGHDN, CDR2 FVKESK.

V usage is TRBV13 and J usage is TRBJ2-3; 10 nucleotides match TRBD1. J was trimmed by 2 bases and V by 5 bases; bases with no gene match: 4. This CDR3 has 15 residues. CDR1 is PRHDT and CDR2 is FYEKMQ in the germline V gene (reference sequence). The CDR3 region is CASSTGQGVTDTQYF. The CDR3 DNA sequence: TGTGCCAGCAGCACCGGACAGGGGGTCACAGATACGCAGTATTTT.

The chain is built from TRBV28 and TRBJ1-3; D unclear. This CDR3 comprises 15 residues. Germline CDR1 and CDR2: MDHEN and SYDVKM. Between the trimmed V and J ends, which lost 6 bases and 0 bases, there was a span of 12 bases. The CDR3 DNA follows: TGTGCCAGCAGATCGACCGAGAGCTCTGGAAACACCATATATTTT. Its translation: CASRSTESSGNTIYF.